A single sample gave rise to the 26 T cell receptor beta chains below, sequenced in a study of T cell responses to AZD1222 COVID-19 vaccine. Profiled with immunoSEQ multiplex PCR; TCRdb holds only in-frame clones, not every one. The sample yields around 200,000 clones, about 86% seen once. Sequenced here: peripheral blood, sampled on day 0 of AZD1222 vaccination. These receptors were obtained from an adult in good health.

CDR3 sequence (DNA): TGTGCCAGCAGTTACCAGGGCCTTACAAATGAGCAGTTCTTC. Its protein product is CASSYQGLTNEQFF. The gene calls are TRBV6-5 and TRBJ2-1; weak D call: TRBD1 (5 bases). Germline V lookup: CDR1 MNHEY, CDR2 SVGAGI. This CDR3 comprises 14 residues. The V and J ends lost 2 bases and 7 bases respectively, with 12 bases between them.

This chain joins TRBV29-1 and TRBJ1-1; possible D gene TRBD1, 6 bases. Germline V gene data show CDR1 as SQVTM and CDR2 as ANQGSEA. The CDR3 length is 11 residues. V was cut by 1 base and J by 6 bases, with 6 bases left in between. CDR3 coding DNA: TGCAGCGTTGAAGGGACAGCTGAAGCTTTCTTT. Its translation: CSVEGTAEAFF.

This chain connects TRBV28 to TRBJ2-1; 9 positions match TRBD1. Germline V gene lookup returns CDR1 MDHEN and CDR2 SYDVKM. The CDR3 sequence is 15 residues long. V was pared by 8 bases and J by 6 bases, with 11 bases of the junction left unmatched. CDR3 in amino acids: CASVPSLDRGNEQFF. The CDR3 DNA sequence: TGTGCCAGCGTTCCCTCTTTGGACAGGGGCAATGAGCAGTTCTTC.

V is TRBV28 and J is TRBJ2-1; D is unresolved. CDR1 is MDHEN and CDR2 is SYDVKM in the germline V gene. This CDR3 comprises 13 residues. V dropped 8 bases and J dropped 12 bases, with 20 bases sitting between them. The CDR3 region is CASRAIGPLGQFF. For the CDR3, the DNA is TGTGCCAGCCGAGCCATCGGGCCCCTCGGGCAGTTCTTC. The variable domain in full, completed from reference TRBV28 and TRBJ2-1, reads DVKVTQSSRYLVKRTGEKVFLECVQDMDHENMFWYRQDPGLGLRLIYFSYDVKMKEKGDIPEGYSVSREKKERFSLILESASTNQTSMYLCASRAIGPLGQFFGPGTRLTVL.

The CDR3: CASSEIFAGGAGGYTF. For the CDR3, the DNA is TGTGCCAGCAGTGAAATTTTTGCAGGGGGCGCGGGAGGCTACACCTTC. V gene TRBV2 combines with J gene TRBJ1-2, with 8 bases that match TRBD1. CDR1 is SNHLY and CDR2 is FYNNEI in the germline V gene. CDR3 length: 16 amino acids. V lost 2 bases, J lost 8 bases, and 13 bases stayed unmatched.

This clone was counted only a few times. The J gene is TRBJ2-1, the V gene TRBV2; 12 bases map to TRBD2. V gave up 6 bases and J gave up 6 bases; unmatched junction bases: 3. Germline V gene sequence: CDR1 SNHLY, CDR2 FYNNEI. This CDR3 spans 14 amino acids. The CDR3, as DNA: TGTGCCAGCAGCAGGACTAGCGGGGTCAATGAGCAGTTCTTC. As protein: CASSRTSGVNEQFF.

The rearrangement uses TRBV11-3 and TRBJ2-3, with 11 bases that match TRBD2. The CDR3 covers 16 residues. With V trimmed by 5 bases and J by 4 bases, 8 bases remained unmatched. Germline-derived CDR1 and CDR2 are SGHNT and YENEEA. The CDR3 coding sequence is TGTGCCAGCAGCGCCGGGACTAGCGGCCGGTCAGATACGCAGTATTTT. It specifies CASSAGTSGRSDTQYF. Looking up the rest from reference TRBV11-3 and TRBJ2-3 gives the full variable domain: EAGVVQSPRYKIIEKKQPVAFWCNPISGHNTLYWYLQNLGQGPELLIRYENEEAVDDSQLPKDRFSAERLKGVDSTLKIQPAELGDSAVYLCASSAGTSGRSDTQYFGPGTRLTVL.

The J gene is TRBJ2-1, the V gene TRBV11-3, with D perhaps matching TRBD2 (7 bases). The CDR3 has 15 residues. The V gene's germline CDR1 is SGHNT and CDR2 YENEEA. V shed 2 bases and J shed 5 bases, with 13 bases lying between them. The DNA of the CDR3 is TGTGCCAGCAGCTTAAATCAGGGGAGGGACAATGAGCAGTTCTTC. Translated: CASSLNQGRDNEQFF.

In its sample, this clone was seen a few times. The junction departs from the called germline gene at one end, perhaps through a read error. The chain couples TRBV6-7 to TRBJ2-1, with TRBD2 matching 8 bases. TRBV6-7 is assigned to the ORF class and has an uncertain function. This CDR3 has 19 amino acids. The CDR3 DNA reads TGTGCCAGCAGTAACTCGTCGAGGGGGTGGCGGGAGGCCTACAATGAGCAGTTCTTC. It yields the protein CASSNSSRGWREAYNEQFF.

The chain employs TRBV3-1 (or the pseudogene TRBV3-2) and TRBJ1-1, with D perhaps TRBD1 (6 bases). The length of the CDR3 is 14 residues. Germline values: CDR1 LGHDT, CDR2 YNNKEL (reference sequence). V dropped 4 bases and J dropped 0 bases, with 9 bases sitting between them. The CDR3 DNA reads as TGTGCCAGCAGCCGGACAGTCATGAACACTGAAGCTTTCTTT. This translates into CASSRTVMNTEAFF.

V usage is TRBV21-1 and J usage is TRBJ2-1; the table's D call, TRBD1, was not checked against the DNA. TRBV21-1 is classified as a pseudogene. The CDR3 length is 17 residues. The CDR3: CASSKGTGTGAYNEQFF. DNA for the CDR3: TGTGCCAGCAGCAAGGGAACCGGGACAGGGGCTTACAATGAGCAGTTCTTC.

Only one count was recorded for this clone. The rearrangement links TRBV13 to TRBJ2-2; D remains ambiguous. The V gene's germline CDR1 is PRHDT and CDR2 FYEKMQ (reference sequence). Trimming took 4 bases from V and 1 from J, leaving 7 bases between them. There are 14 residues in the CDR3. The CDR3 here is CASSYNRNTGELFF. CDR3 nucleotides: TGTGCCAGCAGCTATAACAGGAACACCGGGGAGCTGTTTTTT.

The chain recombines TRBV7-8 with TRBJ2-6; D might be TRBD2 (6 bases). Germline CDR1 is SGHVS and CDR2 is FQNEAQ. The CDR3 contains 15 residues. V lost 5 bases to trimming and J lost 4 bases, with 12 bases between them. The CDR3 DNA reads as TGTGCCAGCAGCCTTGGGGGGTACGGGGCCAACGTCCTGACTTTC. It specifies CASSLGGYGANVLTF.

This sequence joins TRBV4-1 and TRBJ2-1, with D perhaps TRBD2 (6 bases). The CDR3 runs to 13 residues. V lost 3 bases and J 15 bases, leaving 18 bases between the germline ends. Germline CDR1 MGHRA, CDR2 YSYEKL. The CDR3 nucleotides read TGCGCCAGCAGCCACTCGGGGGTGGGACCCGGGTTCTTC. Amino acids: CASSHSGVGPGFF.

The chain joins TRBV5-1 to TRBJ1-2; 9 bases line up with TRBD1. V lost 0 bases, J lost 5 bases, and 2 bases stayed unmatched. The CDR3 runs 14 residues. Per germline, CDR1 SGHRS and CDR2 YFSETQ. The CDR3 spells CASSLGTGDYGYTF. The CDR3 coding sequence is TGCGCCAGCAGCTTGGGGACAGGGGATTATGGCTACACCTTC.

This sequence joins TRBV29-1 and TRBJ2-7; tentatively, D is TRBD2 (6 bases). The CDR3 is 14 residues long. V shed 2 bases and J shed 0 bases, with 11 bases lying between them. Germline loops: CDR1 SQVTM, CDR2 ANQGSEA. The CDR3: CSVESDGSSYEQYF. The CDR3, as DNA: TGCAGCGTTGAATCGGACGGGAGCTCCTACGAGCAGTACTTC.

The chain joins TRBV6-1 to TRBJ2-1, with 7 bases fitting TRBD2. The CDR3 consists of 17 residues. The V gene's germline CDR1 is MNHNS and CDR2 SASEGT. Trimming took 1 base from V and 2 from J; bases not matched to a gene: 8. Here the CDR3 reads CASSEVTSGGPYNEQFF. DNA for the CDR3: TGTGCCAGCAGTGAAGTAACCTCGGGAGGACCCTACAATGAGCAGTTCTTC.

The chain uses TRBV7-5 and TRBJ2-3; TRBD2 is the table's D call and was not checked against the DNA. TRBV7-5 is a documented pseudogene. The CDR3 is 13 residues long. This chain's CDR3 is CARSLLSTDTQYF. The CDR3 DNA reads as TGTGCCAGAAGCTTACTTAGCACAGATACGCAGTATTTT.

The chain joins TRBV28 to TRBJ1-3; possible D gene TRBD1, 6 bases. Germline V lookup: CDR1 MDHEN, CDR2 SYDVKM. V lost 1 base to trimming and J lost 5 bases, with 12 bases between them. The CDR3 is made up of 15 amino acids. CDR3 in amino acids: CASSLSGASRNTIYF. Written as DNA, the CDR3 is TGTGCCAGCAGTTTATCGGGGGCCAGTAGAAACACCATATATTTT.

The V call is TRBV6-4, the J call TRBJ2-1, with TRBD2 as a possible D gene (6 bases). The CDR3 spans 16 residues. The germline gives CDR1 MRHNA, CDR2 SNTAGT. The V end lost 0 bases, the J end lost 3 bases, and 12 bases lay between the germline ends. The CDR3 region is CASSDSVWGVYNEQFF. CDR3 nucleotide sequence: TGTGCCAGCAGTGACTCGGTTTGGGGGGTCTACAATGAGCAGTTCTTC.

J is TRBJ1-2 and V is TRBV30; D might be TRBD1 (5 bases). V was shortened by 1 base and J by 8 bases, with 17 bases between the two germline ends. There are 14 residues in the CDR3. Per the germline V gene, CDR1 is GTSNPN and CDR2 is SVGIG (reference sequence). In nucleotides, the CDR3 is TGTGCCTGGAGTGGGGGGTCCATCGGTCGGGGCTACACCTTC. This gives the protein CAWSGGSIGRGYTF.

V is TRBV3-1 (or the pseudogene TRBV3-2) and J is TRBJ2-7, with no clear D. Germline V gives CDR1 LGHDT, CDR2 YNNKEL (reference sequence). Trimming stripped 3 bases from V and 5 bases from J, with 11 bases between. The CDR3 is 13 amino acids. The CDR3 region is CASSHSPWDEQYF. Written as DNA, the CDR3 is TGTGCCAGCAGCCATTCTCCCTGGGACGAGCAGTACTTC.

The chain carries TRBV4-3 and TRBJ2-3, with 9 bases lining up with TRBD2. The CDR3 has 17 amino acids. V lost 0 bases to trimming and J lost 0 bases; unmatched junction nucleotides: 4. Germline CDR1 LGHNA, CDR2 YSLEER. CDR3 amino acids: CASSQEGAGGSTDTQYF. The CDR3 DNA follows: TGCGCCAGCAGCCAAGAGGGAGCGGGGGGAAGCACAGATACGCAGTATTTT.

The V call is TRBV18, the J call TRBJ1-2; D perhaps matches TRBD1 (6 bases). CDR1 and CDR2 from the germline V gene are KGHSH and LQKENI. Trimming pared 5 bases from V and 2 bases from J, leaving 9 bases between. The CDR3 runs to 13 residues. The CDR3 DNA follows: TGTGCCAGCTCAACTGGGACAAACTATGGCTACACCTTC. Translated, it gives CASSTGTNYGYTF.

The V and J genes are TRBV9 and TRBJ2-7, with 8 bases lining up with TRBD2. The ends lost 2 bases at V and 1 base at J; junction bases unmatched: 8. The CDR3 length is 16 residues. The germline V gene encodes CDR1 SGDLS and CDR2 YYNGEE. DNA of the CDR3: TGTGCCAGCAGCGTGGGAGGTAGCGGGAATTCCTACGAGCAGTACTTC. Protein product: CASSVGGSGNSYEQYF.

The count of this clone is one. The chain uses TRBV19 and TRBJ1-4; TRBD1 is a possible D gene (5 bases). Deletions cut 6 bases from V and 10 bases from J, with 15 bases between. CDR1 LNHDA and CDR2 SQIVND come from the germline V gene (reference sequence). The CDR3 runs 13 residues. The chain's CDR3 is CASRGTPRGKLFF. DNA of the CDR3: TGTGCCAGTAGGGGGACTCCGAGGGGAAAACTGTTTTTT.